This T cell receptor (beta chain) was profiled in a study of CD8 T cells in ankylosing spondylitis. General study findings and limits: Those disease-linked clones were CD8+; they were also relatively rare in peripheral blood. It was reported that disease-linked clones were significantly enriched in matched ankylosing spondylitis synovial fluid.

In making TCR beta libraries, quantitative 5'-RACE with molecular barcodes was used. MiXCR, applied by TCRdb to the 5' RACE reads, yields one record per CDR3 protein. The repertoire holds roughly 230,000 distinct CDR3 sequences, under 8.5% seen once, with around 5.1% in the top ten. V dropped 7 bases and J dropped 7 bases, with 20 bases sitting between them. Germline V gene lookup returns CDR1 ENHRY and CDR2 SYGVKD. There are 15 residues in the CDR3. A note on this clonotype: The antigen is not known.

The chain has TRBV10-3 and TRBJ2-1; D is possibly TRBD1 (7 bases). The sequencing input was blood, either unsorted or a sorted T cell fraction (not recorded which). This TCR was recovered from a female donor with ankylosing spondylitis or in good health (not recorded which). CDR3 nucleotide sequence: TGTGCCATCACGACGAGGAGGGGGCGCGAAAATGAGCAGTTCTTC. Amino acids: CAITTRRGRENEQFF.